This T cell receptor (beta chain) was captured in a study of T cells in Graves' hyperthyroidism and ophthalmopathy. Uncontrolled infection, other autoimmune disease, pregnancy or lactation led to exclusion. TCR beta CDR3 regions were amplified from RNA. TCR CDR3 underwent first-round RT-PCR with the HTBI primer set. TCRdb used MiXCR to reprocess the multiplex PCR reads, holding one entry per CDR3 protein. The sample has roughly 280,000 distinct CDR3 sequences, 22% seen once. From germline, CDR1 is SQVTM and CDR2 ANQGSEA. The CDR3 runs 10 residues. The V end was cut by 5 bases, the J end by 4 bases, with 4 bases between. This clonotype was recorded a few times.

The TCR sequence derives from a man aged 25-45 years with Graves' ophthalmopathy. The chain combines TRBV29-1 with TRBJ2-3; D gene uncertain. Sequenced input: blood. CDR3 loop: CSVTADTQYF. As DNA, the CDR3 is TGCAGCGTTACCGCAGATACGCAGTATTTT.